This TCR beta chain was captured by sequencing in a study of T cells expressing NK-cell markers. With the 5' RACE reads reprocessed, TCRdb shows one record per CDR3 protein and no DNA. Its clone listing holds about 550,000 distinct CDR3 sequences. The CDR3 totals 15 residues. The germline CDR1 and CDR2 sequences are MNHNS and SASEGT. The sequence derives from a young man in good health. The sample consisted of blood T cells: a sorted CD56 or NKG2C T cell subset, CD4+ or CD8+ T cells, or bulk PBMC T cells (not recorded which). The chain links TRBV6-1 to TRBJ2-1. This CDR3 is CASGRTEYFYNEQFF.